The 32 T cell receptor beta chains in this list originate from one sample, sequenced in a study of blood T cell repertoires in COVID-19. This table comes from immunoSEQ multiplex PCR, and its TCRdb copy is limited to in-frame clones, with some not included. The sample gives over 300,000 clones, approximately 83% of which show up once; around 2.2% is in the top ten. Specimen: PBMCs or T cells enriched from blood (not recorded which). These receptors all stem from a man younger than 40 who had recovered from COVID-19.

This clone was seen a handful of times. V and J are TRBV4-3 and TRBJ1-2; TRBD1 matches 9 bases. Germline CDR1 and CDR2: LGHNA and YSLEER. The trim removed 0 bases at V and 8 bases at J, leaving 10 bases unmatched. This CDR3 contains 16 residues. Written as DNA, the CDR3 is TGCGCCAGCAGCCAAGATAATAGGTGGGACAGGGACGGCTACACCTTC. The encoded protein is CASSQDNRWDRDGYTF.

The CDR3 nucleotides read TGTGCCAGCAGTGATAACGGGGACATGAACACTGAAGCTTTCTTT. Amino acids: CASSDNGDMNTEAFF. The chain is built from TRBV2 and TRBJ1-1, with D tentatively TRBD1 (6 bases). CDR3 length: 15 amino acids. Between the trimmed V and J ends, which lost 3 bases and 0 bases, there was a span of 11 bases. Germline V gene lookup returns CDR1 SNHLY and CDR2 FYNNEI.

The chain employs TRBV6-5 and TRBJ1-4, with D possibly being TRBD1 (5 bases). With 5 bases removed from V and 2 bases from J, the gap between germline ends came to 12 bases. Germline CDR1 is MNHEY and CDR2 is SVGAGI. The CDR3 is made up of 15 amino acids. The CDR3 sequence: CASSTPGGTNEKLFF. CDR3 DNA sequence: TGTGCCAGCAGTACCCCCGGGGGGACTAATGAAAAACTGTTTTTT.

The V call is TRBV5-1, the J call TRBJ2-3; 10 bases agree with TRBD2. Germline CDR1 and CDR2: SGHRS and YFSETQ. CDR3 length: 16 residues. J lost 2 bases, V lost 2 bases, and 5 bases had no gene match. For the CDR3, the DNA is TGCGCCAGCAGCTTTGCCCTAGCGGGGGTCACAGATACGCAGTATTTT. As protein: CASSFALAGVTDTQYF.

In nucleotides, the CDR3 is TGTGCCAGCAGTTACTCAAGGGGTTTTGGCAATCAGCCCCAGCATTTT. It specifies CASSYSRGFGNQPQHF. The chain recombines TRBV6-2 or TRBV6-3 with TRBJ1-5; the D gene is possibly TRBD1 (5 bases). The CDR3 is 16 residues long. CDR1 is MNHEY and CDR2 is SVGEGT in the germline V gene. V lost 0 bases and J 2 bases, leaving 11 bases between the germline ends.

This chain joins TRBV7-9 and TRBJ1-1; maybe TRBD1 (5 bases). Germline assignment: CDR1 SEHNR and CDR2 FQNEAQ (reference sequence). Trimming removed 1 base at V and 1 base at J, with 10 bases between. This CDR3 comprises 15 residues. The CDR3 reads CASSLGGGENTEAFF. Written as DNA, the CDR3 is TGTGCCAGCAGCTTAGGCGGGGGGGAGAACACTGAAGCTTTCTTT.

The genes are TRBV11-2 and TRBJ2-7, with 10 bases identical to TRBD2. The CDR3 loop spans 16 amino acids. CDR1 is SGHAT, CDR2 FQNNGV, per germline. Trimming cost V 4 bases and J 7 bases; bases outside gene matches: 13. This CDR3 is CASSSSYSGGVREQYF. The CDR3 coding sequence is TGTGCCAGCAGCTCTTCGTACAGCGGGGGGGTACGAGAGCAGTACTTC.

This clone was picked up one time. The chain couples TRBV18 to TRBJ2-5; possible D gene TRBD1, 5 bases. Germline values: CDR1 KGHSH, CDR2 LQKENI. The V end lost 1 base, the J end lost 0 bases, and 12 bases lay between the germline ends. The CDR3 has 16 amino acids. CDR3 residues: CASSPRAGPYQETQYF. The CDR3 bases are TGTGCCAGCTCACCACGGGCAGGGCCGTACCAAGAGACCCAGTACTTC.

This chain uses TRBV19 with TRBJ1-1, with TRBD1 matching 8 bases. V lost 4 bases, J lost 0 bases, and 7 bases stayed unmatched. The CDR3 spans 16 residues. CDR1 is LNHDA and CDR2 is SQIVND in the germline V gene (reference sequence). CDR3 DNA: TGTGCCAGTAGTAGGTCCACAGGGGGGATGAACACTGAAGCTTTCTTT. It codes for CASSRSTGGMNTEAFF.

The V and J genes are TRBV28 and TRBJ2-2; D gene unclear. The germline CDR1 and CDR2 sequences are MDHEN and SYDVKM. The CDR3 length is 13 residues. V gave up 6 bases and J gave up 1 base, with 6 bases separating them. CDR3 sequence reads: CASSQQNTGELFF. Written as DNA, the CDR3 is TGTGCCAGCAGCCAACAGAACACCGGGGAGCTGTTTTTT.

V and J are TRBV2 and TRBJ2-1, with 9 bases aligning to TRBD2. This CDR3 spans 13 amino acids. Per germline, CDR1 SNHLY and CDR2 FYNNEI. V shed 8 bases, J shed 9 bases, and the junction held 8 bases outside the gene matches. In nucleotides, the CDR3 is TGTGCCAGCGCGGCGGGGGGGCCTGGTGAGCAGTTCTTC. Translated: CASAAGGPGEQFF.

The chain couples TRBV12-3 or TRBV12-4 to TRBJ1-2; D possibly corresponds to TRBD1 (5 bases). V gave up 5 bases and J gave up 0 bases, with 7 bases separating them. This CDR3 comprises 13 residues. CDR3 DNA: TGTGCCAGCAGTCCGGACACTAACTATGGCTACACCTTC. Translation: CASSPDTNYGYTF.

The rearrangement links TRBV7-3 to TRBJ2-2, with D perhaps matching TRBD1 (6 bases). From germline, CDR1 is SGHTA and CDR2 FQGTGA. The V end lost 3 bases, the J end lost 1 base, and 12 bases lay between the germline ends. CDR3 size: 16 residues. CDR3 bases: TGTGCCAGCAGCTTCAGGGGTCAGGGGAACACCGGGGAGCTGTTTTTT. It specifies CASSFRGQGNTGELFF. Drawing the rest from reference TRBV7-3 and TRBJ2-2, the complete variable domain is GAGVSQTPSNKVTEKGKYVELRCDPISGHTALYWYRQSLGQGPEFLIYFQGTGAADDSGLPNDRFFAVRPEGSVSTLKIQRTERGDSAVYLCASSFRGQGNTGELFFGEGSRLTVL.

The rearrangement links TRBV5-6 to TRBJ1-4, with unresolved D. The V end was cut by 2 bases, the J end by 6 bases, with 17 bases between. The CDR3 loop spans 16 amino acids. Germline loops: CDR1 SGHDT, CDR2 YYEEEE. The CDR3 DNA sequence: TGTGCCAGCAGCTTCGGTATTAGAGGTCACGATGAAAAACTGTTTTTT. Its protein product is CASSFGIRGHDEKLFF. Complete variable domain (other parts from reference TRBV5-6 and TRBJ1-4): DAGVTQSPTHLIKTRGQQVTLRCSPKSGHDTVSWYQQALGQGPQFIFQYYEEEERQRGNFPDRFSGHQFPNYSSELNVNALLLGDSALYLCASSFGIRGHDEKLFFGSGTQLSVL.

This clone occurred once. The chain carries TRBV27 and TRBJ1-2, with 9 bases lining up with TRBD1. This CDR3 region has 17 residues. CDR1 and CDR2 (germline): MNHEY, SMNVEV (reference sequence). Unmatched junction bases numbered 13, after V lost 5 bases and J lost 3 bases. The CDR3 sequence is CASSPGTGTPQHYGYTF. Written as DNA, the CDR3 is TGTGCCAGCAGTCCCGGGACAGGGACACCCCAACACTATGGCTACACCTTC.

This clone was counted once. The chain recombines TRBV5-1 with TRBJ1-2; 7 bases fit TRBD1. Losses at the gene ends were 6 bases for V and 2 bases for J; bases not matched to a gene: 10. Germline loops: CDR1 SGHRS, CDR2 YFSETQ. The CDR3 consists of 15 residues. CDR3 nucleotides: TGCGCCAGCACTGCTGGGGGACAGCCCAACTATGGCTACACCTTC. Amino acid sequence: CASTAGGQPNYGYTF.

This rearrangement joins TRBV30 to TRBJ1-2; weak D call: TRBD1 (5 bases). V was trimmed by 1 base and J by 8 bases, leaving 14 bases between them. The V gene's germline CDR1 is GTSNPN and CDR2 SVGIG (reference sequence). This CDR3 is 13 amino acids long. The CDR3 is CAWSEFRVGGYTF. Written as DNA, the CDR3 is TGTGCCTGGAGTGAGTTCAGGGTCGGAGGCTACACCTTC.

This chain joins TRBV14 and TRBJ2-5, with D possibly being TRBD2 (5 bases). V dropped 3 bases and J dropped 5 bases, with 10 bases sitting between them. This CDR3 region has 13 residues. Per the germline V gene, CDR1 is SGHDN and CDR2 is FVKESK. This CDR3 reads CASSHGLGETQYF. DNA of the CDR3: TGTGCCAGCAGCCACGGACTGGGGGAGACCCAGTACTTC.

This chain uses TRBV5-5 with TRBJ2-7; 12 positions agree with TRBD2. CDR3 length: 17 residues. CDR1 is SGHKS, CDR2 YYEKEE, per germline (reference sequence). V trimming: 4 bases; J trimming: 2 bases; junction bases outside the gene matches: 10. The CDR3 loop is CASSPRLAGVKTYEQYF. Here the CDR3 DNA reads TGTGCCAGCAGCCCGCGACTAGCGGGGGTCAAAACCTACGAGCAGTACTTC.

The V and J genes are TRBV7-3 and TRBJ2-5; a possible D gene is TRBD2 (5 bases). CDR1 and CDR2 (germline): SGHTA, FQGTGA. Trimming took off 9 bases at V and 5 bases at J, with 16 bases between the two ends. The CDR3 spans 13 residues. CDR3 protein: CASTGYWSETQYF. For the CDR3, the DNA is TGTGCCAGTACGGGGTATTGGAGCGAGACCCAGTACTTC.

This sequence joins TRBV4-1 and TRBJ2-2; the D is unclear. Looked up from germline, CDR1 is MGHRA and CDR2 is YSYEKL. The CDR3 runs 16 residues. Trimming removed 0 bases at V and 2 bases at J, with 10 bases between. The CDR3 nucleotides are TGCGCCAGCAGCCAAGACTGGGCTCAAAACACCGGGGAGCTGTTTTTT. This encodes CASSQDWAQNTGELFF.

This clone was picked up a small number of times. This chain connects TRBV3-1 (or the pseudogene TRBV3-2) to TRBJ2-5; tentative D call: TRBD1 (6 bases). Trimming cost V 1 base and J 3 bases, with 15 bases left between them. The germline gives CDR1 LGHDT, CDR2 YNNKEL (reference sequence). This CDR3 has 16 residues. The chain's CDR3 is CASSQGNRATKETQYF. The CDR3 bases are TGTGCCAGCAGCCAAGGCAACAGGGCCACAAAAGAGACCCAGTACTTC.

In regard to this clone: Other nucleotide sequences in the sample specify the same CDR3. The chain employs TRBV5-5 and TRBJ1-1, with a possible D match to TRBD1 (5 bases). The CDR3 contains 14 residues. Per the germline V gene, CDR1 is SGHKS and CDR2 is YYEKEE (reference sequence). V was cut by 2 bases and J by 2 bases, with 10 bases left in between. Here the CDR3 DNA reads TGTGCCAGCAGCTTAAGACAGACAAACACTGAAGCTTTCTTT. It is translated as CASSLRQTNTEAFF.

This clone was counted once. The chain has TRBV4-2 and TRBJ2-1; 8 bases match TRBD1. Germline values: CDR1 LGHNA, CDR2 YNFKEQ. J lost 0 bases, V lost 5 bases, and 6 bases had no gene match. This CDR3 is 16 amino acids long. DNA of the CDR3: TGTGCCAGCAGCAATATGGGACAGGCCTCCTACAATGAGCAGTTCTTC. It yields the protein CASSNMGQASYNEQFF.

This sequence joins TRBV30 and TRBJ2-7, with TRBD1 matching 8 bases. Germline lookup yields CDR1 GTSNPN and CDR2 SVGIG (reference sequence). This CDR3 region has 15 residues. V trimming: 2 bases; J trimming: 3 bases; junction bases outside the gene matches: 9. For the CDR3, the DNA is TGTGCCTGGAGTCGAACCCGGGACAGGAGCTACGAGCAGTACTTC. Encoded protein: CAWSRTRDRSYEQYF.

This sequence joins TRBV19 and TRBJ1-2; 9 bases align to TRBD1. The CDR3 loop spans 15 amino acids. J lost 4 bases, V lost 4 bases, and 7 bases had no gene match. The V gene's germline CDR1 is LNHDA and CDR2 SQIVND (reference sequence). CDR3 DNA sequence: TGTGCCAGTAGTAATGACAGGGGGACCTCCTATGGCTACACCTTC. This translates into CASSNDRGTSYGYTF.

As DNA, the CDR3 is TGTGCCAGCAGCTTAGGCCTCTATGGCTACACCTTC. This encodes CASSLGLYGYTF. The genes are TRBV13 and TRBJ1-2, with D unresolved. This CDR3 is 12 amino acids long. V lost 0 bases and J lost 4, with 3 bases in between. CDR1 and CDR2 (germline): PRHDT, FYEKMQ (reference sequence).

In its sample, this clone was seen once. This chain connects TRBV27 to TRBJ1-2, with D perhaps matching TRBD1 (5 bases). Deletions cut 4 bases from V and 8 bases from J, with 17 bases between. CDR3 length: 14 residues. Looked up from germline, CDR1 is MNHEY and CDR2 is SMNVEV (reference sequence). Written as DNA, the CDR3 is TGTGCCAGCAGTTCCCGGGGAGGGGTGAGAGGCTACACCTTC. This codes for CASSSRGGVRGYTF.

The chain carries TRBV5-6 and TRBJ1-2, with 7 bases fitting TRBD1. V dropped 4 bases and J dropped 3; count of bases not matched to a gene: 6. Germline lookup yields CDR1 SGHDT and CDR2 YYEEEE. This CDR3 is built from 14 residues. CDR3 bases: TGTGCCAGCAGCGATGATGGACAGGACTATGGCTACACCTTC. Encoded protein: CASSDDGQDYGYTF.

V is TRBV30 and J is TRBJ2-7; tentative D call: TRBD1 (5 bases). This CDR3 has 14 residues. The germline gives CDR1 GTSNPN, CDR2 SVGIG (reference sequence). Trimming shortened V by 4 bases and J by 1 base, and 14 bases separated the two germline ends. This CDR3 is CAWTGQGVSYEQYF. The CDR3 region has the DNA TGTGCCTGGACCGGACAAGGAGTTTCCTACGAGCAGTACTTC.

The chain carries TRBV12-3 or TRBV12-4 and TRBJ2-5, with D possibly being TRBD2 (7 bases). Trimming removed 5 bases at V and 5 bases at J, with 12 bases between. The CDR3 totals 13 residues. CDR3 in DNA: TGTGCCAGCAGTCCCGGGGGGCGGGAGACCCAGTACTTC. This codes for CASSPGGRETQYF.

The V and J genes are TRBV6-5 and TRBJ1-5; D perhaps matches TRBD1 (6 bases). Trimming took off 5 bases at V and 9 bases at J, with 17 bases between the two ends. From germline, CDR1 is MNHEY and CDR2 SVGAGI. The CDR3 sequence is 14 residues long. The CDR3 spells CASSQGRSGGPQHF. CDR3 nucleotide sequence: TGTGCCAGCAGTCAGGGGCGGTCGGGAGGGCCCCAGCATTTT.